A selection of T cell receptor beta chains follows, all from one sample in a study of blood T cell repertoires in COVID-19. This table comes from immunoSEQ multiplex PCR, and its TCRdb copy is limited to in-frame clones, with some not included. The sample lists about 270,000 clones; approximately 86% were seen once. Sequencing was carried out using peripheral blood. The source is a man in his forties with active or convalescent COVID-19. CDR3s include the opening cysteine and the closing phenylalanine or tryptophan. A D gene is named only where the DNA matches it firmly. The size entry is marked missing in some rows and otherwise reads once, few, many or a size class.

cdr3_length,v_call,j_call,d_call,clone_size,cdr3_nt,cdr3_aa
13,TRBV6-5,TRBJ1-6,TRBD1,-,TGTGCCAGCAGTTACGGGACAGGGGTGCCCCTCCACTTT,CASSYGTGVPLHF
16,TRBV29-1,TRBJ2-5,-,-,TGCAGCGTTGAAGGCCGAACGAGACAGAAGCAAGAGACCCAGTACTTC,CSVEGRTRQKQETQYF
14,TRBV29-1,TRBJ2-1,TRBD2,-,TGCAGCGTTGTTGGTCTAGCGGTATACAATGAGCAGTTCTTC,CSVVGLAVYNEQFF
12,TRBV9,TRBJ2-7,-,-,TGTGCCAGCAGGAAGGGGAGGAACGAGCAGTACTTC,CASRKGRNEQYF
15,TRBV19,TRBJ2-1,-,-,TGTGCCAGTAGTATCCCCCGGGAGTTGGGAAATGAGCAGTTCTTC,CASSIPRELGNEQFF
16,TRBV6-1,TRBJ2-4,TRBD2,-,TGTGCCAGCAGTGAAGCTGGCGTAGCGGGTAGGAACATTCAGTACTTC,CASSEAGVAGRNIQYF
13,TRBV2,TRBJ1-2,-,-,TGTGCCAGCAGCACACAGGGTAACTATGGCTACACCTTC,CASSTQGNYGYTF
13,TRBV7-9,TRBJ2-7,-,few,TGTGCCAGCATCCCCCCGGGCTCCTACGAGCAGTACTTC,CASIPPGSYEQYF
14,TRBV5-1,TRBJ1-1,-,-,TGCGCCAGCACCTCGATGACAGCGAACACTGAAGCTTTCTTT,CASTSMTANTEAFF
13,TRBV30,TRBJ2-6,-,-,TGTGCCTGGAGTTTAGCTGGGGCCAACGTCCTGACTTTC,CAWSLAGANVLTF
14,TRBV2,TRBJ1-1,TRBD1,few,TGTGCCAGCAGTGCACAGGGGCGGAGCACTGAAGCTTTCTTT,CASSAQGRSTEAFF
18,TRBV5-1,TRBJ1-6,TRBD1,-,TGCGCCAGCAGCTCGACAGGGGATAAGATCTCCTATAATTCACCCCTCCACTTT,CASSSTGDKISYNSPLHF
12,TRBV30,TRBJ2-5,-,-,TGTGCCTGGCGACAGTCCCCGGAGACCCAGTACTTC,CAWRQSPETQYF
15,TRBV5-1,TRBJ2-7,-,-,TGCGCCAGCAGCTTGGTTCTAGATATAACCTACGAGCAGTACTTC,CASSLVLDITYEQYF
15,TRBV21-1,TRBJ1-5,-,-,TGTGCCAGCAGCAACCCGTCAGGGGGCAATCAGCCCCAGCATTTT,CASSNPSGGNQPQHF
14,TRBV19,TRBJ2-3,TRBD1,-,TGTGCCAGTGGGCAGGGGGCGGTAGCAGATACGCAGTATTTT,CASGQGAVADTQYF
15,TRBV7-6,TRBJ1-4,-,-,TGTGCCAGCAGGGGTCTCGGGATCCGGGGTGAAAAACTGTTTTTT,CASRGLGIRGEKLFF
15,TRBV19,TRBJ1-5,-,-,TGTGCCAGTAGTATAGGCAGACAGGGCAATCAGCCCCAGCATTTT,CASSIGRQGNQPQHF
19,TRBV5-4,TRBJ2-3,TRBD2,-,TGTGCCAGCAGCCGAGGACTAGCGGGGGTTCCTCCGAGCACAGATACGCAGTATTTT,CASSRGLAGVPPSTDTQYF
14,TRBV9,TRBJ2-7,-,-,TGTGCCAGCAGCGTAGCCAGATCCCTCTACGAGCAGTACTTC,CASSVARSLYEQYF
13,TRBV10-3,TRBJ2-7,TRBD1,-,TGTGCCATCAGAGGACAGGGTGCATACGAGCAGTACTTC,CAIRGQGAYEQYF
14,TRBV7-2,TRBJ2-2,-,-,TGTGCCAGCAGCTTATTCTCGAACACCGGGGAGCTGTTTTTT,CASSLFSNTGELFF
15,TRBV19,TRBJ1-4,TRBD1,-,TGTGCCAGTAGCCCTAACAGGGGGCTGCCTGAAAAACTGTTTTTT,CASSPNRGLPEKLFF
13,TRBV6-5,TRBJ1-2,-,-,TGTGCCAGCTACACCAGGAATCTACGGGGCTACACCTTC,CASYTRNLRGYTF
17,TRBV19,TRBJ1-2,-,-,TGTGCCAGTAGTATAGGATGGGGCAGAAGCTTTTTGGATGGCTACACCTTC,CASSIGWGRSFLDGYTF
16,TRBV21-1,TRBJ2-5,-,-,TGTGCCAGCAGCAAGTACCCTAGCGGGAGATGGGAGACCCAGTACTTC,CASSKYPSGRWETQYF
14,TRBV7-6,TRBJ2-1,-,many,TGTGCCAGCAGCTTAGGTTTAGCGGAGGGTGAGCAGTTCTTC,CASSLGLAEGEQFF
15,TRBV20-1,TRBJ2-7,-,-,TGCAGTGCTAGTCTACCACGGCGGTCCGCCTACGAGCAGTACTTC,CSASLPRRSAYEQYF
18,TRBV19,TRBJ2-3,TRBD1,-,TGTGCCAGTAGGGGCAAGATATGGGACAGAGGATACACAGATACGCAGTATTTT,CASRGKIWDRGYTDTQYF
13,TRBV29-1,TRBJ1-6,-,-,TGCAGCGTTCAACAGGGAGGGAATTCACCCCTCCACTTT,CSVQQGGNSPLHF
14,TRBV2,TRBJ2-7,TRBD1,-,TGTGCCAGCATCCGGGACAGGGCTGTGTACGAGCAGTACTTC,CASIRDRAVYEQYF
14,TRBV5-1,TRBJ1-6,-,-,TGCGCCAGCAGCTTGAACGGGGGAGATTCACCCCTCCACTTT,CASSLNGGDSPLHF